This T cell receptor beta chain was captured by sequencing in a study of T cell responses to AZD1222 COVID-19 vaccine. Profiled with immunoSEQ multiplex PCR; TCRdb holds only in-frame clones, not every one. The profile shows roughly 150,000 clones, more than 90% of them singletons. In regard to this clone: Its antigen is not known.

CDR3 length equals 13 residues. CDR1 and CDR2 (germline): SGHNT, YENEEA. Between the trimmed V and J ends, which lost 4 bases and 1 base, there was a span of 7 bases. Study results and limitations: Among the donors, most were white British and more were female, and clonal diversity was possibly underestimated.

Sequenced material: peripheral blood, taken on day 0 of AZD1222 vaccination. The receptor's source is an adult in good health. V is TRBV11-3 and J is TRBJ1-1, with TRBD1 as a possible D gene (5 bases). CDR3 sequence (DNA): TGTGCCAGCAGCTCAGGGCCGAACACTGAAGCTTTCTTT. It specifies CASSSGPNTEAFF.